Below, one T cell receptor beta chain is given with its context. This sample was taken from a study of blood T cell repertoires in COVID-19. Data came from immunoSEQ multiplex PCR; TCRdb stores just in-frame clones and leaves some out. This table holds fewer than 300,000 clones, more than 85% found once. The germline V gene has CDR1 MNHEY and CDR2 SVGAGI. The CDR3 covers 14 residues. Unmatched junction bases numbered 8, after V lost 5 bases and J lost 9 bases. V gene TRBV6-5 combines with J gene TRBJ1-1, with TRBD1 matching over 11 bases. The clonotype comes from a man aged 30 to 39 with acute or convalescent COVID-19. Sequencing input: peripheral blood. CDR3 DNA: TGTGCCAGCAGTCGAGGGACAGGGGGACAACAAGCTTTCTTT. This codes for CASSRGTGGQQAFF.